Below, 3 T cell receptor beta chains from the same sample are listed, as sequenced in a study of shared clonotypes between healthy human individuals. The protocol was immunoSEQ multiplex PCR, while the TCRdb copy is restricted to in-frame clones and leaves out a portion. The repertoire holds roughly 650,000 clones, with roughly 96% as singletons. Positive CCR7 selection of CD45RO-negative cells yielded the naive CD8 cells, and terminally differentiated effector memory CD45RA+ cells were excluded. Sample: naive CD8+ T cells sorted from blood. These receptors were taken from a woman aged 30 to 39 in good health.

This clone showed up just once. J is TRBJ1-5 and V is TRBV9; D unresolved. Trimming took 4 bases from V and 7 from J, leaving 15 bases between them. Germline-derived CDR1 and CDR2 are SGDLS and YYNGEE. This CDR3 contains 14 residues. The chain's CDR3 is CASSPRPPAQPQHF. The CDR3 DNA sequence: TGTGCCAGCAGCCCCAGACCCCCCGCACAGCCCCAGCATTTT.

As concerns this clone: Other nucleotide sequences from this sample produce the same CDR3. This chain links TRBV5-1 with TRBJ1-1; the D is unclear. Looked up from germline, CDR1 is SGHRS and CDR2 is YFSETQ. CDR3 length equals 13 residues. Trimming stripped 4 bases from V and 0 bases from J, with 7 bases between. CDR3 nucleotide sequence: TGCGCCAGCAGCCCGGGCCTGAACACTGAAGCTTTCTTT. Its protein product is CASSPGLNTEAFF. The full variable domain, completed using reference TRBV5-1 and TRBJ1-1, is KAGVTQTPRYLIKTRGQQVTLSCSPISGHRSVSWYQQTPGQGLQFLFEYFSETQRNKGNFPGRFSGRQFSNSRSEMNVSTLELGDSALYLCASSPGLNTEAFFGQGTRLTVV.

The chain links TRBV6-6 to TRBJ1-5; 7 positions match TRBD1. The junction had 5 bases not matched to a gene; V was cut back by 0 bases and J by 3 bases. CDR3 length equals 16 residues. The germline gives CDR1 MNHNY, CDR2 SVGAGI (reference sequence). The CDR3 nucleotides read TGTGCCAGCAGTTACTCTGGGGACAGATTCAATCAGCCCCAGCATTTT. It encodes CASSYSGDRFNQPQHF.